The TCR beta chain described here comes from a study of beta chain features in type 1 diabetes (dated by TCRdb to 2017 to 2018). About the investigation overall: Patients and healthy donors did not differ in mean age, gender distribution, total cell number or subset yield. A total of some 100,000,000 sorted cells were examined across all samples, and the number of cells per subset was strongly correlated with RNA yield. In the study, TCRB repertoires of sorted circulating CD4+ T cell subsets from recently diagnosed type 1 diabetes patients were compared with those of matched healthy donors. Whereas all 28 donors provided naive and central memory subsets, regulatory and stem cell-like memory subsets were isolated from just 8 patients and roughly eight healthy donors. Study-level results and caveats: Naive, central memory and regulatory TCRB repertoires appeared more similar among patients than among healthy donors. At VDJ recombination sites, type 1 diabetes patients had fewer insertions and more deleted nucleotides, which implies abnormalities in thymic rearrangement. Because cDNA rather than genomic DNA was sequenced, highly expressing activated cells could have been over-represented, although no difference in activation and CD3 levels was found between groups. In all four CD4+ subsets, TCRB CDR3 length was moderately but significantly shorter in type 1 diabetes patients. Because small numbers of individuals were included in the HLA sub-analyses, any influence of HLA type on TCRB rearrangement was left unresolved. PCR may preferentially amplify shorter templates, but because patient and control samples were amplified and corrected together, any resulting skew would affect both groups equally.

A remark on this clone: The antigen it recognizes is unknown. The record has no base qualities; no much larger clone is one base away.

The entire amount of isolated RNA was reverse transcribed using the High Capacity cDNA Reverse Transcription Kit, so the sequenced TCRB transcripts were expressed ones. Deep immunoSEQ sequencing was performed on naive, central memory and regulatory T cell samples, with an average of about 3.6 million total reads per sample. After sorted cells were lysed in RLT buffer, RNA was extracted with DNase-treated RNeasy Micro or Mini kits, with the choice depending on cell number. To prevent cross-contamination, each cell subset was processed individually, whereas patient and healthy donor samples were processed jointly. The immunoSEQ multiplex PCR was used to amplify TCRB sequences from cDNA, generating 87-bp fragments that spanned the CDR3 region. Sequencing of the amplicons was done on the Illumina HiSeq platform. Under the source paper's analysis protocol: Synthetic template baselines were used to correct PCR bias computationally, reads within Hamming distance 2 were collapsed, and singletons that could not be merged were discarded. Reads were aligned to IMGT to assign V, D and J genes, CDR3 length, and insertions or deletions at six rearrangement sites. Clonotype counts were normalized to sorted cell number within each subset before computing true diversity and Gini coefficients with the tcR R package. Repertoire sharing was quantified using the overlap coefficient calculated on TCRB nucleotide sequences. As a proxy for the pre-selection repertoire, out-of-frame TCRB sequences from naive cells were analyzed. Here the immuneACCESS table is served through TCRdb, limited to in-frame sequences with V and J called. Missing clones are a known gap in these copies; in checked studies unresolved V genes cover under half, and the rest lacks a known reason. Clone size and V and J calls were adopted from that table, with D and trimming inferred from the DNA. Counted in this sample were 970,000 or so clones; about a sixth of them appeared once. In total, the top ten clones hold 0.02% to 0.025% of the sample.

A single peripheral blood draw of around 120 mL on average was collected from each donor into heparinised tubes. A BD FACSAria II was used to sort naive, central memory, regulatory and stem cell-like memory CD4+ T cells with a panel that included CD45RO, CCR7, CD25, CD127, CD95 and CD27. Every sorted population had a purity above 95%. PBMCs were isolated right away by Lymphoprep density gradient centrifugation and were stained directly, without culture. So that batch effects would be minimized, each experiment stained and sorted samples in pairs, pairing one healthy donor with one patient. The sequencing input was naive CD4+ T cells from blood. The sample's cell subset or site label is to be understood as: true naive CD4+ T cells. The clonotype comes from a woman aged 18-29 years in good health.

The DNA reads as follows: TGTGCCAGCAGAGCGGGAGGAATCTACAATGAGCAGTTCTTC. It codes for CASRAGGIYNEQFF. The rearranged segments are TRBV2 and TRBJ2-1; 9 bases in between match TRBD2. The germline V gene sets CDR1 to SNHLY and CDR2 to FYNNEI. The CDR3 runs 14 residues from the cysteine to the phenylalanine. The retained sequence is limited to the CDR3, 42 bases, with the frame set at the first base. The junction shows trimming of 6 bases on V and 3 bases on J, and the gene matches do not reach 3 bases of it.